This entry describes one T cell receptor beta chain. The data derive from a study of Ad26.COV2.S vaccination and SARS-CoV-2 variants. Using immunoSEQ multiplex PCR, the repertoire was profiled, and TCRdb retains in-frame clones only, with some absent. This table has some 290,000 clones, just under 85% appearing once. Treatment noted: 19 received Ad26.COV2.S at low or high dose, single or two shots; 5 received placebo; per-sample allocation not given. After the first vaccine or placebo injection, samples were drawn on day 63. Per the germline V gene, CDR1 is LGHDT and CDR2 is YNNKEL (reference sequence). The CDR3 covers 19 residues. J was trimmed by 3 bases and V by 4 bases; bases with no gene match: 13.

The sequences come from peripheral blood, collected in a trial of Ad26.COV2.S vaccine versus placebo. V is TRBV3-1 (or the pseudogene TRBV3-2) and J is TRBJ1-5, with 12 bases that match TRBD1. The sequence was collected from a person between 18 and 65 years old who received the Ad26.COV2.S COVID-19 vaccine or a placebo. CDR3 in amino acids: CASSPSSGTGGINNQPQHF. The CDR3 DNA sequence: TGTGCCAGCAGCCCTTCATCTGGGACAGGGGGCATCAACAATCAGCCCCAGCATTTT.